Listed below are T cell receptor beta chains from one sample, sequenced in a study of CD8 T cells in Susac syndrome. One entry per CDR3 protein results from TCRdb running MiXCR on the immunoSEQ multiplex PCR reads. In the table there are more than 75,000 distinct CDR3 sequences, 85% to 95% of which are singletons. The sequencing sample was made of CD8+ T cells from PBMCs. The receptors here all came from a human donor in good health. CDR3s include the opening cysteine and the closing phenylalanine or tryptophan. Each record gives: D gene, V gene, J gene, clone size, CDR3 DNA, CDR3 protein. The D gene is left open where the match is weak. Part of the rows lack a size; the others show once, few, many or a class for expanded clones.

.,TRBV7-9,TRBJ1-5,.,TGTGCCAGCAGCCCCCGGGGTCCAAATCAGCCCCAGCATTTT,CASSPRGPNQPQHF
TRBD1,TRBV29-1,TRBJ2-7,.,TGCAGCGTCGAAGGACAGGGGCGGACCTACGAGCAGTACTTC,CSVEGQGRTYEQYF
.,TRBV18,TRBJ2-1,.,TGTGCCAGCTCCCCTGGGAGGAAGGTCGGCTACAATGAGCAGTTCTTC,CASSPGRKVGYNEQFF
.,TRBV6-2/TRBV6-3,TRBJ2-7,.,TGTGCCACTTCTGTGAGTCTTTCCTACGAGCAGTACTTC,CATSVSLSYEQYF
.,TRBV12-3/TRBV12-4,TRBJ2-7,.,TGTGCCAGCAGTTCGGGCCTGCTAGGCGAGCAGTACTTC,CASSSGLLGEQYF
.,TRBV7-2,TRBJ2-1,.,TGTGCCAGCAGCTTAGGGCGGGGGCCCTACAATGAGCAGTTCTTC,CASSLGRGPYNEQFF
TRBD2,TRBV5-6,TRBJ2-2,.,TGTGCCAGCAGCTTGGGACTAGCCCACGGGGAGCTGTTTTTT,CASSLGLAHGELFF
.,TRBV6-5,TRBJ2-2,.,TGTGCCAGCAGTTACTCCTCGGGGACCGGGGAGCTGTTTTTT,CASSYSSGTGELFF
.,TRBV3-1,TRBJ1-6,.,TGTGCCAGCAGCCAAGACCCCGGTAATTCACCCCTCCACTTT,CASSQDPGNSPLHF
.,TRBV2,TRBJ2-3,.,TGTGCCAGCCTACGAGGGGCCACAGATACGCAGTATTTT,CASLRGATDTQYF
.,TRBV13,TRBJ1-1,.,TGTGCCAGCAGTGTGAATGGGGTTAACACTGAAGCTTTCTTT,CASSVNGVNTEAFF
.,TRBV5-5,TRBJ2-1,.,TGTGCCAGCAGCCTGTACCGGGATGAGCAGTTCTTC,CASSLYRDEQFF
.,TRBV12-5,TRBJ2-3,.,TGTGCTAGTGGTTTGTTCTTCACTAGCACAGATACGCAGTATTTT,CASGLFFTSTDTQYF
.,TRBV21-1,TRBJ2-7,.,TGTGCCAGCAGCCCCAATGGGGCGACAGAACGATACTCCTACGAGCAGTACTTC,CASSPNGATERYSYEQYF
.,TRBV5-5,TRBJ1-2,.,TGTGCCAGCAGCTTGCCATACTCTAACTATGGCTACACCTTC,CASSLPYSNYGYTF
.,TRBV29-1,TRBJ2-5,.,TGCAGCGTTGAAGATATGGGGGCCCGAGGCCAGTACTTC,CSVEDMGARGQYF
.,TRBV7-8,TRBJ2-2,.,TGTGCCAGCAGCCGGGCGGGCGGGACGGGGACCGGGGAGCTGTTTTTT,CASSRAGGTGTGELFF
TRBD1,TRBV6-1,TRBJ2-1,.,TGTGCCAGCAGTGAGTGGGACAGGGGGCTGAATGAGCAGTTCTTC,CASSEWDRGLNEQFF
.,TRBV29-1,TRBJ1-2,once,TGCAGCGTTGTCCAACAGGGCTACACCTTC,CSVVQQGYTF
TRBD1,TRBV19,TRBJ1-5,once,TGTGCCAGTAGGGGACAGGGGGCGGGAAATCAGCCCCAGCATTTT,CASRGQGAGNQPQHF
TRBD2,TRBV13,TRBJ2-7,.,TGTGCCAGCAGCCCCTGGGAGGGCCAAGAGCAGTACTTC,CASSPWEGQEQYF
.,TRBV3-1,TRBJ2-3,.,TGTGCCAGCAGCCAAGATGTCTCAGATACGCAGTATTTT,CASSQDVSDTQYF
TRBD1,TRBV6-1,TRBJ2-1,.,TGTGCCGAGGGACAGTACAATGAGCAGTTCTTC,CAEGQYNEQFF
.,TRBV29-1,TRBJ2-1,.,TGCAGCGTCATTAGCGCGTCCTCTTACAATGAGCAGTTCTTC,CSVISASSYNEQFF
.,TRBV20-1,TRBJ1-4,.,TGCAGTGCTAGACCGACAGGCTTTAATGAAAAACTGTTTTTT,CSARPTGFNEKLFF
TRBD2,TRBV27,TRBJ2-3,.,TGTGCCAGCAGTAAATCGGGCTGGGCTAGCGGGGTCGGAGATACGCAGTATTTT,CASSKSGWASGVGDTQYF
.,TRBV6-5,TRBJ2-3,once,TGTGCCAGCAGCCCCCGTACAGGGACAGATACGCAGTATTTT,CASSPRTGTDTQYF
.,TRBV7-6,TRBJ2-3,once,TGTGCCAGCAGCCTCATGGCAGGGGACACAGATACGCAGTATTTT,CASSLMAGDTDTQYF
.,TRBV25-1,TRBJ1-5,.,TGTGCCAGCAGTGAAGGCGAACTATTCAATCAGCCCCAGCATTTT,CASSEGELFNQPQHF
.,TRBV7-9,TRBJ1-6,.,TGTGCCAGCAGCTCCCGCGGGGAGAGGTCACCCCTCCACTTT,CASSSRGERSPLHF
.,TRBV6-5,TRBJ2-1,.,TGTGCCAGCAGTCGGGACTTAAGCTCCTACAATGAGCAGTTCTTC,CASSRDLSSYNEQFF
TRBD2,TRBV9,TRBJ2-1,.,TGTGCCAGCAGCGGTACCACTAGCGGGGGGCCCCCATTCTTC,CASSGTTSGGPPFF
TRBD1,TRBV5-6,TRBJ2-3,.,TGTGCCAGCAGTCAGGGGGCGAGCACAGATACGCAGTATTTT,CASSQGASTDTQYF
TRBD2,TRBV9,TRBJ2-3,.,TGTGCCAGCAGCGACGGCGGGGGAAACACAGATACGCAGTATTTT,CASSDGGGNTDTQYF
.,TRBV6-6,TRBJ1-6,.,TGTGCCAGCAGTTTGTGGGGGAACGGACCCCTCCACTTT,CASSLWGNGPLHF
.,TRBV11-2,TRBJ2-5,.,TGTGCCAGCAGACCCGGGGGTGCTGCAGAGACCCAGTACTTC,CASRPGGAAETQYF
.,TRBV5-6,TRBJ2-1,.,TGTGCCAGCAGCTGGACGAACAGGGAAGGGCAGTTCTTC,CASSWTNREGQFF
.,TRBV7-2,TRBJ1-2,.,TGTGCCAGCAGCTTAGATTTTCTGGACAGAGATCTCTATGGCTACACCTTC,CASSLDFLDRDLYGYTF
TRBD2,TRBV12-3/TRBV12-4,TRBJ2-7,.,TGTGCCAGCAGTAGACTAGCGGGGGAGTACGAGCAGTACTTC,CASSRLAGEYEQYF
.,TRBV12-3/TRBV12-4,TRBJ2-7,.,TGTGCCAGCAGCTCTCAAAGGGGGGTATCGGACTTC,CASSSQRGVSDF
.,TRBV9,TRBJ2-2,once,TGTGCCAGCAGCTCCATCGGCGTCGCGAACACCGGGGAGCTGTTTTTT,CASSSIGVANTGELFF
.,TRBV29-1,TRBJ1-1,.,TGCAGCGTGGGTGGCAGGGGTCCTGAAGCTTTCTTT,CSVGGRGPEAFF
.,TRBV2,TRBJ1-1,once,TGTGCCAGCAGGTACTCGGGGGGGACCGCTGAAGCTTTCTTT,CASRYSGGTAEAFF
.,TRBV5-4,TRBJ2-5,.,TGTGCCAGCAGCTTGGCGGGTTGGGGCCTGGAACGCGGGGAGACCCAGTACTTC,CASSLAGWGLERGETQYF
TRBD1,TRBV9,TRBJ2-2,.,TGTGCCAGCAGCGCTAGGACAGGTGAAAACACCGGGGAGCTGTTTTTT,CASSARTGENTGELFF
.,TRBV2,TRBJ2-5,.,TGTGCCAGCACCTCCAGGTTCGGGCGGAAGGAGACCCAGTACTTC,CASTSRFGRKETQYF
.,TRBV10-3,TRBJ2-7,.,TGTGCCATCAGGAATTACCTGGGCCCCTACGAGCAGTACTTC,CAIRNYLGPYEQYF
.,TRBV13,TRBJ1-1,.,TGTGCCAGCAGCTTTTCTGTACGGGCTGAAGCTTTCTTT,CASSFSVRAEAFF
.,TRBV12-3/TRBV12-4,TRBJ2-5,.,TGTGCCAGCAGTACCACGGACAGCCAAGAGACCCAGTACTTC,CASSTTDSQETQYF
TRBD1,TRBV19,TRBJ2-2,.,TGTGCCAGCACCCAGGACAGGGGTATTTTGGTGCGAACCGGGGAGCTGTTTTTT,CASTQDRGILVRTGELFF